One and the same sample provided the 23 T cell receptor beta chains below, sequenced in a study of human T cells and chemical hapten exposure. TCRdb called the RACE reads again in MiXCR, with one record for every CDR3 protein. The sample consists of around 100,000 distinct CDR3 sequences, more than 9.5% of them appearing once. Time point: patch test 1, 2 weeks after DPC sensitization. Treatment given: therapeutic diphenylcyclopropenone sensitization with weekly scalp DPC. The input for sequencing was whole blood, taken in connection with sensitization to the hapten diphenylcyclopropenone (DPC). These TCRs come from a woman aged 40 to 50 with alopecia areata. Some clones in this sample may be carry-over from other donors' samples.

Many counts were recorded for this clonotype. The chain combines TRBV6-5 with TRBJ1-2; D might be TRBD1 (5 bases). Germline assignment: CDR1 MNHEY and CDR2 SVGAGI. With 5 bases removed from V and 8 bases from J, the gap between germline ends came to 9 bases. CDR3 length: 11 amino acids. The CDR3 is CASSPGNGYTF. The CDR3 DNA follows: TGTGCCAGCAGTCCAGGGAACGGCTACACCTTC.

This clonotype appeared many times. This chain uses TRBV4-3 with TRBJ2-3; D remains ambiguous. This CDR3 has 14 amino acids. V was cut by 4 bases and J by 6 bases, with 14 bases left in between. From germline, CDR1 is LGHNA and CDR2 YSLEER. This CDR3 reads CASSLGAGPDTQYF. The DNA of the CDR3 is TGCGCCAGCAGCCTTGGTGCCGGCCCCGATACGCAGTATTTT.

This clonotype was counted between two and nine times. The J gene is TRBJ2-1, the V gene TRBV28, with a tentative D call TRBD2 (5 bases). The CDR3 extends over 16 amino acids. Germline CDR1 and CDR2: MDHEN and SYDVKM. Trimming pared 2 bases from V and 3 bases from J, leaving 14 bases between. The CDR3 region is CASSLAAANDYNEQFF. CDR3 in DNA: TGTGCCAGCAGTTTAGCAGCGGCGAACGACTACAATGAGCAGTTCTTC.

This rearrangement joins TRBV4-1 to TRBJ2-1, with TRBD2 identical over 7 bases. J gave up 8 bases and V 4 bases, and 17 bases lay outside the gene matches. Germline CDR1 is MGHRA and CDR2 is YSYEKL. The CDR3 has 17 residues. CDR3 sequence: CASSRLDMGLPGHEQFF. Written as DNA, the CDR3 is TGCGCCAGCAGCCGCTTAGACATGGGACTACCCGGACATGAGCAGTTCTTC.

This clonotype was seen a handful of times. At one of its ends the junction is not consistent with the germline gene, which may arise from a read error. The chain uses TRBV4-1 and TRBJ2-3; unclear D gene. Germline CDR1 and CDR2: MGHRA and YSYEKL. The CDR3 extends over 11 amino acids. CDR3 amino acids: CASSQELFLDW. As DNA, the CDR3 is TGCGCCAGCAGCCAAGAGCTCTTCCTAGATTGG.

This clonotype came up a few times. CDR3 in amino acids: CASSQDGTTEAFF. DNA of the CDR3: TGTGCCAGCAGCCAAGATGGGACCACTGAAGCTTTCTTT. The chain has TRBV4-2 and TRBJ1-1; the D gene is possibly TRBD1 (5 bases). Germline CDR1 and CDR2: LGHNA and YNFKEQ. CDR3 length equals 13 residues. Between the trimmed V and J ends, which lost 0 bases and 4 bases, there was a span of 6 bases.

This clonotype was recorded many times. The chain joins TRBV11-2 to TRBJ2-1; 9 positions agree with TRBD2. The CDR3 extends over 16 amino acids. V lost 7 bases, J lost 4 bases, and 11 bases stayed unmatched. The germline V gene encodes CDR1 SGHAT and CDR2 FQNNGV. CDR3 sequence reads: CASTRGRLAVYNEQFF. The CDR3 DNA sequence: TGTGCCAGCACCCGGGGGAGACTAGCGGTTTACAATGAGCAGTTCTTC.

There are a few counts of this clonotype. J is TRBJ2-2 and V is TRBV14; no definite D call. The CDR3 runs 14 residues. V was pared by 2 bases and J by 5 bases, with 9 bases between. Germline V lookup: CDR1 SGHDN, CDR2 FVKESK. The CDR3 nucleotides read TGTGCCAGCAGCCAAAGACGGGCTACCGGGGAGCTGTTTTTT. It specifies CASSQRRATGELFF.

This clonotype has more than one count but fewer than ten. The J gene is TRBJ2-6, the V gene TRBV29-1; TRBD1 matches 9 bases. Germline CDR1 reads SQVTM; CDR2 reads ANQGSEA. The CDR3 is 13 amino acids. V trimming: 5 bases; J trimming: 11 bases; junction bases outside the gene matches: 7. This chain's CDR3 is CSVRPGQGDVLTF. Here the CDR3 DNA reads TGCAGCGTTCGCCCGGGACAGGGTGACGTCCTGACTTTC. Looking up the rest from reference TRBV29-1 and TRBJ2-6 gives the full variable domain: SAVISQKPSRDICQRGTSLTIQCQVDSQVTMMFWYRQQPGQSLTLIATANQGSEATYESGFVIDKFPISRPNLTFSTLTVSNMSPEDSSIYLCSVRPGQGDVLTFGAGSRLTVL.

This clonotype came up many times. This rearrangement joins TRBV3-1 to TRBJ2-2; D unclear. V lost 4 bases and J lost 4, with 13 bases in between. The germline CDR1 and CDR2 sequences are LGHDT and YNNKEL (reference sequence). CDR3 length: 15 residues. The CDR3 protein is CASSRPAPTTGELFF. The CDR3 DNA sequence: TGTGCCAGCAGCCGCCCGGCTCCTACCACCGGGGAGCTGTTTTTT.

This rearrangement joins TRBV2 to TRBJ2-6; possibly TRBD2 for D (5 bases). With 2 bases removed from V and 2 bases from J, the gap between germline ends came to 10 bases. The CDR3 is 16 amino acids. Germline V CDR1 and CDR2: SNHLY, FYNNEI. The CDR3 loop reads CASSESGLAGANVLTF. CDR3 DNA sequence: TGTGCCAGCAGTGAATCCGGACTGGCTGGGGCCAACGTCCTGACTTTC.

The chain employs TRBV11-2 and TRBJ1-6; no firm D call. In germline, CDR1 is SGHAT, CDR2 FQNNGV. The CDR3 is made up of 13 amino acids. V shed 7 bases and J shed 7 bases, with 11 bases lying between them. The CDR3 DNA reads TGTGCCAGCACCCCGGACGGAAATTCACCCCTCCACTTT. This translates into CASTPDGNSPLHF.

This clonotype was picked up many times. This chain's CDR3 is CASSLRLSPSYNEQFF. CDR3 DNA: TGTGCCAGCAGTTTACGGCTCTCCCCGTCATACAATGAGCAGTTCTTC. The chain employs TRBV28 and TRBJ2-1, with D hard to call. This CDR3 contains 16 residues. Germline V gene data show CDR1 as MDHEN and CDR2 as SYDVKM. The V end lost 2 bases, the J end lost 4 bases, and 15 bases lay between the germline ends. Full variable domain (rest looked up from reference TRBV28 and TRBJ2-1): DVKVTQSSRYLVKRTGEKVFLECVQDMDHENMFWYRQDPGLGLRLIYFSYDVKMKEKGDIPEGYSVSREKKERFSLILESASTNQTSMYLCASSLRLSPSYNEQFFGPGTRLTVL.

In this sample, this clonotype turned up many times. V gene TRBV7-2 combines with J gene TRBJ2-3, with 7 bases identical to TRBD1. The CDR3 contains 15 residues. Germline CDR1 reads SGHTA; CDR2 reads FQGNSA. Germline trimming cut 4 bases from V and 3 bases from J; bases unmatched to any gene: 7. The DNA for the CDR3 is TGTGCCAGCAGCTATCCGGGACAGACAACAGATACGCAGTATTTT. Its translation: CASSYPGQTTDTQYF. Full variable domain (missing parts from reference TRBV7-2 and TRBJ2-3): GAGVSQSPSNKVTEKGKDVELRCDPISGHTALYWYRQSLGQGLEFLIYFQGNSAPDKSGLPSDRFSAERTGGSVSTLTIQRTQQEDSAVYLCASSYPGQTTDTQYFGPGTRLTVL.

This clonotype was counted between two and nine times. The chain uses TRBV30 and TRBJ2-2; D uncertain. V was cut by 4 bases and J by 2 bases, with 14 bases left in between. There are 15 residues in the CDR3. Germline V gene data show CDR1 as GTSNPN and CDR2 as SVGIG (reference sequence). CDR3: CAWNPTTRNTGELFF. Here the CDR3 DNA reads TGTGCCTGGAACCCGACGACACGAAACACCGGGGAGCTGTTTTTT.

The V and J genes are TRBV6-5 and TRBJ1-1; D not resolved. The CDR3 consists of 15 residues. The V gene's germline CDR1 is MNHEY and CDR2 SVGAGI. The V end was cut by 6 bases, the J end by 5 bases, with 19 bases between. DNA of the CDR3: TGTGCCAGCAGGCGCCAGGACCCACCGGGGACTGAAGCTTTCTTT. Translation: CASRRQDPPGTEAFF.

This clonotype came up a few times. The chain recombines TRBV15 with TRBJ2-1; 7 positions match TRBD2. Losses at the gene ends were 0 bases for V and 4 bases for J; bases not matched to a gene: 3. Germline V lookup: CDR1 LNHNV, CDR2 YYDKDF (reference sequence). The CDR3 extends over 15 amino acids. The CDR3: CATSRDQGGYNEQFF. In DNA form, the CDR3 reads TGTGCCACCAGCAGAGATCAGGGAGGGTACAATGAGCAGTTCTTC.

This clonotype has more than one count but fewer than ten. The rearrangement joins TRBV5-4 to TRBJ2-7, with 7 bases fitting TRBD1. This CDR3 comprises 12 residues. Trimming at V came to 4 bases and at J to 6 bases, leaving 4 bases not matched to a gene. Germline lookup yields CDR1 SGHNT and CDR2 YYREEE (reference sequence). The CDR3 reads CASSPRQGEQYF. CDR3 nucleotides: TGTGCCAGCAGCCCCCGACAGGGCGAGCAGTACTTC.

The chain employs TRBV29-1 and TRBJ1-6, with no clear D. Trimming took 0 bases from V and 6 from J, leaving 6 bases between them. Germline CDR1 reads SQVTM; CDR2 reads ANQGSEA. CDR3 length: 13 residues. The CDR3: CSVEDFPNSPLHF. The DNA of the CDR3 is TGCAGCGTTGAAGATTTTCCTAATTCACCCCTCCACTTT.

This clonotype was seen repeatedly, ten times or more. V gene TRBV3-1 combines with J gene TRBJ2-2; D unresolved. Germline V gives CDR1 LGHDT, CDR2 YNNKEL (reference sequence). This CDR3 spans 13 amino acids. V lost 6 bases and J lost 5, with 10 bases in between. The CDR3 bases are TGTGCCAGCAGGATCGAAGGGACCGGGGAGCTGTTTTTT. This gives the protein CASRIEGTGELFF.

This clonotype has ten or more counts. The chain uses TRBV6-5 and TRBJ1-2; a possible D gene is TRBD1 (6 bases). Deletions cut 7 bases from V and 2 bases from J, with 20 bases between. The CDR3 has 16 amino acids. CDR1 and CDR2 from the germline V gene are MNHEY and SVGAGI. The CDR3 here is CASTKGGRGLNYGYTF. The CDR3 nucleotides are TGTGCCAGCACCAAAGGCGGCCGGGGGCTGAACTATGGCTACACCTTC.

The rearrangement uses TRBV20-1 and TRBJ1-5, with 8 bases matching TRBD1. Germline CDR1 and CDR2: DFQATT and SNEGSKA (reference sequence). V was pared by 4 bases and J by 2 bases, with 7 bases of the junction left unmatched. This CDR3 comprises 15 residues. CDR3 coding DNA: TGCAGTGCTACCGACAGGGGCGCTGGCAATCAGCCCCAGCATTTT. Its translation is CSATDRGAGNQPQHF.

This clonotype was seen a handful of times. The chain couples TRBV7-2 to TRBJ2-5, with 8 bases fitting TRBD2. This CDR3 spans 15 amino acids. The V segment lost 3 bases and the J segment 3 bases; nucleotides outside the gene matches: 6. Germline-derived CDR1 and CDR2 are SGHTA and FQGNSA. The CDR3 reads CASSLGSGAKETQYF. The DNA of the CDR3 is TGTGCCAGCAGCTTGGGTAGCGGGGCTAAAGAGACCCAGTACTTC.